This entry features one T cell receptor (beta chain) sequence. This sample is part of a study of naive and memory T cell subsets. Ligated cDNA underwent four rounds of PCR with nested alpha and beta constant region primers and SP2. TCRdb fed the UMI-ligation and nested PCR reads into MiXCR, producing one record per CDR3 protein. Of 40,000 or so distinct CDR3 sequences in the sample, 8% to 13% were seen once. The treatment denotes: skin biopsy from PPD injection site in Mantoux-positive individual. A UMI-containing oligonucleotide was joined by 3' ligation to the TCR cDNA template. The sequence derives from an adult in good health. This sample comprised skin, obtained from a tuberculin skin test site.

CDR3 coding DNA: TGTGCCAGCGGACAGGGTATAAGTGGCTACACCTTC. It codes for CASGQGISGYTF. The chain has TRBV12-3 or TRBV12-4 and TRBJ1-2, with 8 bases identical to TRBD1. The length of the CDR3 is 12 residues. The ends lost 8 bases at V and 7 bases at J; junction bases unmatched: 6.